One sample yielded the 17 T cell receptor beta chains listed below, sequenced in a study of long-term antiretroviral therapy in people with HIV. Survey-level immunoSEQ v3.0 assays were run. TCRdb's copy holds only in-frame clones and misses some; the assay was immunoSEQ multiplex PCR. The data contain 16,000 or so clones, over 75% of them singletons. The sequencing here drew on unsorted PBMCs, taken 0.1 years before starting antiretroviral therapy. Receptor source: a man in his late teens or twenties with HIV.

The chain carries TRBV7-3 and TRBJ1-1; TRBD1 aligns across 7 bases. CDR1 is SGHTA, CDR2 FQGTGA, per germline. J lost 2 bases, V lost 4 bases, and 7 bases had no gene match. CDR3 length equals 15 residues. DNA of the CDR3: TGTGCCAGCAGCTCGTACGGGACAGCCAACACTGAAGCTTTCTTT. Translation: CASSSYGTANTEAFF.

The rearrangement links TRBV7-8 to TRBJ1-2, with D unclear. Germline assignment: CDR1 SGHVS and CDR2 FQNEAQ. V was clipped by 1 base and J by 7 bases, with 19 bases between them. The length of the CDR3 is 16 residues. The CDR3 is CASSLGSGAFKGGYTF. DNA of the CDR3: TGTGCCAGCAGCTTAGGGTCGGGTGCATTTAAGGGTGGCTACACCTTC. The whole variable domain, filled in from reference TRBV7-8 and TRBJ1-2, reads GAGVSQSPRYKVAKRGQDVALRCDPISGHVSLFWYQQALGQGPEFLTYFQNEAQLDKSGLPSDRFFAERPEGSVSTLKIQRTQQEDSAVYLCASSLGSGAFKGGYTFGSGTRLTVV.

This clone is termed medium-sized. V gene TRBV5-4 combines with J gene TRBJ2-5; a possible D gene is TRBD2 (5 bases). This CDR3 region has 13 residues. The germline gives CDR1 SGHNT, CDR2 YYREEE (reference sequence). Trimming left V 4 bases short and J 0 bases short, with 7 bases between. CDR3 in DNA: TGTGCCAGCAGCCCGGGGAACCAAGAGACCCAGTACTTC. Translation: CASSPGNQETQYF.

The rearrangement joins TRBV10-3 to TRBJ2-6, with D hard to call. This CDR3 has 14 residues. The germline gives CDR1 ENHRY, CDR2 SYGVKD. V lost 8 bases to trimming and J lost 2 bases, with 10 bases between them. The CDR3 sequence: CAIPVAPGANVLTF. CDR3 DNA: TGTGCCATCCCAGTTGCTCCTGGGGCCAACGTCCTGACTTTC.

V gene TRBV5-5 combines with J gene TRBJ1-1; D is ambiguous. The germline V gene has CDR1 SGHKS and CDR2 YYEKEE (reference sequence). Trimming removed 1 base from V and 3 bases from J, with 7 bases in between. This CDR3 spans 13 amino acids. This CDR3 is CASSLSRDTEAFF. DNA for the CDR3: TGTGCCAGCAGCTTGAGTAGGGACACTGAAGCTTTCTTT.

The chain joins TRBV5-3 to TRBJ1-5; 11 bases agree with TRBD1. TRBV5-3 is an ORF, and what it does is uncertain. CDR3 length: 18 residues. Germline trimming cut 1 base from V and 2 bases from J; bases unmatched to any gene: 8. CDR3 coding DNA: TGTGCCAGAAGCTTGTCTCGGACAGGGGGCCGGTGCAATCAGCCCCAGCATTTT. Residues: CARSLSRTGGRCNQPQHF.

The rearrangement joins TRBV7-9 to TRBJ1-5; maybe TRBD1 (5 bases). The V end lost 3 bases, the J end lost 2 bases, and 11 bases lay between the germline ends. Germline CDR1 is SEHNR and CDR2 is FQNEAQ (reference sequence). The length of the CDR3 is 15 residues. The CDR3 loop is CASSFIRGGNQPQHF. For the CDR3, the DNA is TGTGCCAGCAGCTTTATCAGAGGGGGCAATCAGCCCCAGCATTTT. Full variable domain (missing parts from reference TRBV7-9 and TRBJ1-5): DTGVSQNPRHKITKRGQNVTFRCDPISEHNRLYWYRQTLGQGPEFLTYFQNEAQLEKSRLLSDRFSAERPKGSFSTLEIQRTEQGDSAMYLCASSFIRGGNQPQHFGDGTRLSIL.

This chain uses TRBV27 with TRBJ2-1, with D tentatively TRBD1 or TRBD2 (5 bases each). CDR1 and CDR2 (germline): MNHEY, SMNVEV (reference sequence). V shed 3 bases and J shed 13 bases, with 13 bases lying between them. This CDR3 is built from 12 residues. The chain's CDR3 is CASSFIGTVQFF. The CDR3 nucleotides are TGTGCCAGCAGTTTTATAGGGACCGTACAGTTCTTC.

The J gene is TRBJ2-1, the V gene TRBV5-1; D possibly corresponds to TRBD1 (6 bases). Germline V gene sequence: CDR1 SGHRS, CDR2 YFSETQ. CDR3 length equals 15 residues. Trimming left V 6 bases short and J 7 bases short, with 20 bases between. In DNA form, the CDR3 reads TGCGCCAGCAAATTAACCACAGGGATTCAAAATGAGCAGTTCTTC. It encodes CASKLTTGIQNEQFF.

The V and J genes are TRBV6-5 and TRBJ2-3, with D possibly being TRBD1 or TRBD2 (5 bases each). The CDR3 spans 15 residues. Germline V gives CDR1 MNHEY, CDR2 SVGAGI. The V and J ends lost 4 bases and 0 bases respectively, with 11 bases between them. CDR3: CASSSRGRSTDTQYF. CDR3 bases: TGTGCCAGCAGTTCACGGGGACGGAGCACAGATACGCAGTATTTT.

As concerns this clone: The junction departs from germline at one end; a sequencing error may be responsible. The rearrangement links TRBV14 to TRBJ2-5, with D unresolved. The germline V gene has CDR1 SGHDN and CDR2 FVKESK. This CDR3 comprises 13 residues. The CDR3 DNA is TGTGCCAGCAGCCATTGGAACCACGAGACCCAGTACTTC. Protein product: CASSHWNHETQYF.

The chain employs TRBV7-9 and TRBJ2-2, with 8 bases that match TRBD1. This CDR3 is built from 15 residues. CDR1 is SEHNR, CDR2 FQNEAQ, per germline (reference sequence). V gave up 5 bases and J gave up 7 bases; unmatched junction bases: 9. The CDR3: CASSDRTGKVGELFF. The CDR3 region has the DNA TGTGCCAGCAGCGATAGGACAGGGAAGGTCGGGGAGCTGTTTTTT.

The chain combines TRBV18 with TRBJ2-1; D might be TRBD2 (6 bases). Trimming took 6 bases from V and 3 from J, leaving 15 bases between them. Germline V gives CDR1 KGHSH, CDR2 LQKENI. CDR3 length: 15 residues. The CDR3 nucleotides read TGTGCCAGCTCCCCCGAGGGCGGGAACTACAATGAGCAGTTCTTC. This codes for CASSPEGGNYNEQFF.

This CDR3 is CAISESSEGAYNEQFF. CDR3 nucleotide sequence: TGTGCCATCAGTGAGTCGTCGGAGGGGGCTTACAATGAGCAGTTCTTC. The genes are TRBV10-3 and TRBJ2-1, with D possibly matching TRBD1 (7 bases). The CDR3 spans 16 residues. V lost 0 bases to trimming and J lost 4 bases, with 13 bases between them. CDR1 is ENHRY and CDR2 is SYGVKD in the germline V gene.

This chain uses TRBV7-8 with TRBJ1-1; a weak D match, TRBD1 (6 bases). The germline V gene has CDR1 SGHVS and CDR2 FQNEAQ. The CDR3 covers 13 residues. The V gene lost 4 bases and the J gene lost 6 bases, with 12 bases spanning the gap. The CDR3 protein is CASSSGQWPEAFF. The CDR3, as DNA: TGTGCCAGCAGCTCTGGACAGTGGCCTGAAGCTTTCTTT.

The sample holds a few counts of this clone. The genes are TRBV18 and TRBJ2-7; 7 bases line up with TRBD1. Germline V gene sequence: CDR1 KGHSH, CDR2 LQKENI. CDR3 size: 16 residues. J lost 4 bases, V lost 4 bases, and 13 bases had no gene match. The CDR3 DNA reads TGTGCCAGCTCACTCCGGACAGGCTCGACCCGATACGAGCAGTACTTC. Amino acid sequence: CASSLRTGSTRYEQYF.

The chain has TRBV7-2 and TRBJ1-5; the D gene is possibly TRBD1 (5 bases). Trimming left V 1 base short and J 5 bases short, with 12 bases between. The CDR3 is made up of 15 amino acids. Germline CDR1 SGHTA, CDR2 FQGNSA. This CDR3 is CASSLGIDRYQPQHF. CDR3 nucleotide sequence: TGTGCCAGCAGCTTAGGGATCGACAGATATCAGCCCCAGCATTTT.